The 28 T cell receptor beta chains below were found in one sample sequenced in a study of cytomegalovirus exposure and HLA in healthy donors. The PCR was carried out with 60 Vbeta primers and 13 Jbeta primers. Generated by immunoSEQ multiplex PCR, the TCRdb table keeps only in-frame clones and is missing some. The sample shows around 220,000 clones, about 70% of them seen only once. Material: PBMCs. Receptors originate from a woman aged 25 to 39 in good health and CMV-seronegative.

This clone appeared a single time. The chain recombines TRBV5-1 with TRBJ2-3; no reliable D call. The CDR3 consists of 14 residues. CDR1 is SGHRS, CDR2 YFSETQ, per germline. Trimming left V 3 bases short and J 2 bases short, with 10 bases between. CDR3 DNA sequence: TGCGCCAGCAGCTCCCCCTTCCTCACAGATACGCAGTATTTT. Translating it yields CASSSPFLTDTQYF.

The CDR3 sequence is CASSLEGGSRATEAFF. The CDR3 nucleotides are TGTGCCAGCAGCTTAGAGGGAGGGAGTAGGGCCACTGAAGCTTTCTTT. The chain joins TRBV11-3 to TRBJ1-1; D is unresolved. V was trimmed by 0 bases and J by 4 bases, leaving 15 bases between them. The CDR3 covers 16 residues. Germline-derived CDR1 and CDR2 are SGHNT and YENEEA.

This clone occurred a few times. This chain joins TRBV10-2 and TRBJ1-1; a possible D gene is TRBD1 (5 bases). This CDR3 region has 15 residues. V was cut by 3 bases and J by 4 bases, with 15 bases left in between. Germline CDR1 reads WSHSY; CDR2 reads SAAADI. Here the CDR3 reads CASSEPIRGGTEAFF. CDR3 sequence (DNA): TGCGCCAGCAGTGAACCTATAAGGGGTGGCACTGAAGCTTTCTTT.

The genes are TRBV7-8 and TRBJ2-2, with 8 bases identical to TRBD2. Germline loops: CDR1 SGHVS, CDR2 FQNEAQ. This CDR3 has 18 residues. Trimming removed 6 bases from V and 2 bases from J; junction bases left unmatched: 14. CDR3 nucleotides: TGTGCCAGCAGATCACAGGATAGCGGGATAGGTAACACCGGGGAGCTGTTTTTT. This gives the protein CASRSQDSGIGNTGELFF.

This clone came up once. The chain employs TRBV5-1 and TRBJ2-7; D unclear. V shed 0 bases and J shed 2 bases, with 6 bases lying between them. This CDR3 has 13 amino acids. CDR1 SGHRS and CDR2 YFSETQ come from the germline V gene. The chain's CDR3 is CASSLERAYEQYF. CDR3 DNA sequence: TGCGCCAGCAGCTTGGAGAGAGCCTACGAGCAGTACTTC.

This chain uses TRBV6-5 with TRBJ2-3, with no clear D. Trimming pared 6 bases from V and 2 bases from J, leaving 9 bases between. CDR3 length: 13 amino acids. Germline-derived CDR1 and CDR2 are MNHEY and SVGAGI. CDR3 region: CASSPSFTDTQYF. DNA for the CDR3: TGTGCCAGCAGCCCTTCTTTCACAGATACGCAGTATTTT.

This clone was observed a single time. This sequence joins TRBV6-1 and TRBJ1-2, with a weak D call TRBD1 (5 bases). Germline lookup yields CDR1 MNHNS and CDR2 SASEGT. Trimming left V 4 bases short and J 7 bases short, with 13 bases between. This CDR3 is 13 amino acids long. DNA for the CDR3: TGTGCCAGCAGTGCCTCGCAGGGTCGTGGCTACACCTTC. Protein: CASSASQGRGYTF.

This sequence joins TRBV30 and TRBJ2-2, with 14 positions matching TRBD2. Germline values: CDR1 GTSNPN, CDR2 SVGIG (reference sequence). The CDR3 is 16 amino acids. The V segment lost 8 bases and the J segment 3 bases; nucleotides outside the gene matches: 8. CDR3 protein: CASRTSGGRYTGELFF. In nucleotides, the CDR3 is TGTGCCAGCAGGACTAGCGGGGGGAGATACACCGGGGAGCTGTTTTTT.

The V gene is TRBV12-2, the J gene TRBJ1-5. TRBV12-2 is a recognized pseudogene. This CDR3 spans 17 amino acids. The DNA of the CDR3 is TGTGCAAGTCGCGCAAAACGGGGGTGGAGGCCCAATCAGCCCCAGCATTTT. Translated, it gives CASRAKRGWRPNQPQHF.

This sequence joins TRBV18 and TRBJ2-5; D uncertain. The germline gives CDR1 KGHSH, CDR2 LQKENI. The V and J ends lost 3 bases and 2 bases respectively, with 13 bases between them. The CDR3 has 15 amino acids. CDR3 in amino acids: CASSPRPGKQETQYF. CDR3 DNA sequence: TGTGCCAGCTCACCCCGTCCAGGCAAACAAGAGACCCAGTACTTC. The variable domain in full, completed from reference TRBV18 and TRBJ2-5, reads NAGVMQNPRHLVRRRGQEARLRCSPMKGHSHVYWYRQLPEEGLKFMVYLQKENIIDESGMPKERFSAEFPKEGPSILRIQQVVRGDSAAYFCASSPRPGKQETQYFGPGTRLLVL.

The CDR3 loop reads CASSLEAGGPTDTQYF. Written as DNA, the CDR3 is TGTGCCAGCAGCTTGGAGGCGGGAGGCCCTACAGATACGCAGTATTTT. The genes are TRBV5-4 and TRBJ2-3, with 8 bases identical to TRBD2. V was pared by 0 bases and J by 3 bases, with 6 bases of the junction left unmatched. The V gene's germline CDR1 is SGHNT and CDR2 YYREEE (reference sequence). This CDR3 has 16 amino acids.

The chain has TRBV11-2 and TRBJ2-1, with TRBD2 matching 9 bases. Looked up from germline, CDR1 is SGHAT and CDR2 is FQNNGV. The V gene end was trimmed by 4 bases and the J gene end by 8 bases; junction bases not matched to a gene: 12. The CDR3 length is 16 residues. CDR3 region: CASSSRLAARPHEQFF. The DNA for the CDR3 is TGTGCCAGCAGCTCCCGACTAGCGGCTAGACCCCATGAGCAGTTCTTC. The variable domain in full, completed from reference TRBV11-2 and TRBJ2-1, reads EAGVAQSPRYKIIEKRQSVAFWCNPISGHATLYWYQQILGQGPKLLIQFQNNGVVDDSQLPKDRFSAERLKGVDSTLKIQPAKLEDSAVYLCASSSRLAARPHEQFFGPGTRLTVL.

The chain combines TRBV6-1 with TRBJ2-3; TRBD2 might be the D (7 bases). The CDR3 consists of 12 residues. V lost 8 bases and J 6 bases, leaving 12 bases between the germline ends. Germline-derived CDR1 and CDR2 are MNHNS and SASEGT. As DNA, the CDR3 is TGTGCCAGCGGCGGGGGCCGCGATACGCAGTATTTT. Translating it yields CASGGGRDTQYF.

The chain employs TRBV11-2 and TRBJ1-3; TRBD1 is a possible D gene (6 bases). The CDR3 loop spans 15 amino acids. Per the germline V gene, CDR1 is SGHAT and CDR2 is FQNNGV. The V end was cut by 5 bases, the J end by 2 bases, with 13 bases between. In nucleotides, the CDR3 is TGTGCCAGCAGCGGCCGGGGGGGCACTGGAAACACCATATATTTT. It translates to CASSGRGGTGNTIYF.

In this sample, this clone turned up a few times. The CDR3 region is CASSSQGNTEAFF. Here the CDR3 DNA reads TGTGCCAGCAGCTCCCAGGGGAACACTGAAGCTTTCTTT. The J gene is TRBJ1-1, the V gene TRBV11-3, with a weak D call TRBD1 (5 bases). Germline V gives CDR1 SGHNT, CDR2 YENEEA. Between the trimmed V and J ends, which lost 4 bases and 1 base, there was a span of 7 bases. This CDR3 comprises 13 residues.

V gene TRBV29-1 combines with J gene TRBJ1-4, with unresolved D. Germline CDR1 is SQVTM and CDR2 is ANQGSEA. This CDR3 has 13 residues. Trimming took 6 bases from V and 8 from J, leaving 16 bases between them. The DNA for the CDR3 is TGCAGCGTCCCCCCTCGATCCGGGGAAAAACTGTTTTTT. It is translated as CSVPPRSGEKLFF.

This clone was seen a few times. The gene calls are TRBV19 and TRBJ1-4, with TRBD1 as a possible D gene (5 bases). V lost 2 bases to trimming and J lost 4 bases, with 8 bases between them. In germline, CDR1 is LNHDA, CDR2 SQIVND (reference sequence). The CDR3 runs 14 residues. CDR3 in amino acids: CASSIWGVNEKLFF. DNA for the CDR3: TGTGCCAGTAGTATATGGGGGGTTAATGAAAAACTGTTTTTT.

The chain is built from TRBV25-1 and TRBJ1-4; D not resolved. This CDR3 is 15 amino acids long. CDR1 MGHDK and CDR2 SYGVNS come from the germline V gene. Deletions cut 3 bases from V and 8 bases from J, with 16 bases between. Here the CDR3 DNA reads TGTGCCAGCAGTGAGGTAGGGAGTTTAAAGGAAAAACTGTTTTTT. It is translated as CASSEVGSLKEKLFF.

The chain is built from TRBV15 and TRBJ2-2; TRBD2 matches at 9 bases. After removal of 2 bases from V and 1 base from J, the junction contained 2 bases not matched to a gene. The CDR3 spans 16 residues. The germline V gene encodes CDR1 LNHNV and CDR2 YYDKDF (reference sequence). DNA for the CDR3: TGTGCCACCAGCAGAATAGCGGGAGAGAACACCGGGGAGCTGTTTTTT. This encodes CATSRIAGENTGELFF.

This clone was observed a single time. V is TRBV7-9 and J is TRBJ2-7; D is unclear. This CDR3 is built from 10 residues. The germline V gene encodes CDR1 SEHNR and CDR2 FQNEAQ (reference sequence). CDR3 sequence: CASIGYEQYF. The CDR3 nucleotides read TGTGCTTCGATCGGTTACGAGCAGTACTTC.

V gene TRBV2 combines with J gene TRBJ1-2, with 10 bases lining up with TRBD1. The CDR3 is 14 residues long. V was pared by 7 bases and J by 6 bases, with 8 bases of the junction left unmatched. Germline-derived CDR1 and CDR2 are SNHLY and FYNNEI. The CDR3 reads CASKSTGTGDGYTF. The CDR3, as DNA: TGTGCCAGCAAATCGACCGGGACAGGGGATGGCTACACCTTC. The variable domain in full, with the rest retrieved from reference TRBV2 and TRBJ1-2, is EPEVTQTPSHQVTQMGQEVILRCVPISNHLYFYWYRQILGQKVEFLVSFYNNEISEKSEIFDDQFSVERPDGSNFTLKIRSTKLEDSAMYFCASKSTGTGDGYTFGSGTRLTVV.

CDR3 sequence reads: CASSVASGIGGVGYTF. The CDR3 coding sequence is TGTGCCAGCAGCGTAGCCTCTGGGATCGGAGGGGTTGGCTACACCTTC. This chain joins TRBV9 and TRBJ1-2; D is perhaps TRBD1 (5 bases). The CDR3 consists of 16 residues. V shed 0 bases and J shed 7 bases, with 19 bases lying between them. The germline CDR1 and CDR2 sequences are SGDLS and YYNGEE. The full variable domain, in which reference TRBV9 and TRBJ1-2 provide the parts outside the CDR3, is DSGVTQTPKHLITATGQRVTLRCSPRSGDLSVYWYQQSLDQGLQFLIQYYNGEERAKGNILERFSAQQFPDLHSELNLSSLELGDSALYFCASSVASGIGGVGYTFGSGTRLTVV.

In DNA, the CDR3 is TGTGCCAGCAGTTTATCCGGGGGAAAACTGTTTTTT. This gives the protein CASSLSGGKLFF. The chain recombines TRBV27 with TRBJ1-4; D is possibly TRBD1 (5 bases). V was shortened by 0 bases and J by 10 bases, with 6 bases between the two germline ends. Germline V gene sequence: CDR1 MNHEY, CDR2 SMNVEV (reference sequence). CDR3 length: 12 residues.

CDR3 in DNA: TGCGCCAGCAGCTTAGCGGGAGAGAGGAATGAGCAGTTCTTC. Protein product: CASSLAGERNEQFF. This rearrangement joins TRBV5-1 to TRBJ2-1; TRBD2 agrees at 8 bases. Trimming at V came to 2 bases and at J to 7 bases, leaving 5 bases not matched to a gene. Germline V gene lookup returns CDR1 SGHRS and CDR2 YFSETQ. The CDR3 runs 14 residues.

As regards this clone: Other DNA sequences in the sample encode the same CDR3. CDR3 DNA: TGTGCCAGCAGTTCCGGGACAGGGGGCTACGAGCAGTACTTC. It yields the protein CASSSGTGGYEQYF. The chain is built from TRBV6-1 and TRBJ2-7; TRBD1 agrees at 11 bases. CDR1 MNHNS and CDR2 SASEGT come from the germline V gene. J was trimmed by 3 bases and V by 5 bases; bases with no gene match: 3. The CDR3 contains 14 residues.

To note about this clone: At the DNA level, this CDR3 is encoded by other sequences in the same sample as well. V and J are TRBV30 and TRBJ1-2, with D unresolved. Trimming took 1 base from V and 2 from J, leaving 11 bases between them. The germline CDR1 and CDR2 sequences are GTSNPN and SVGIG (reference sequence). This CDR3 comprises 14 residues. The CDR3 DNA follows: TGTGCCTGGAGTGCCTTGGGCCCCAACTATGGCTACACCTTC. Amino acids: CAWSALGPNYGYTF.

The chain employs TRBV5-1 and TRBJ2-5; TRBD1 matches at 8 bases. The assigned J gene may be wrong: the sequence end matches TRBJ2-7 better. CDR3 length equals 15 residues. The germline gives CDR1 SGHRS, CDR2 YFSETQ. The CDR3 spells CASSTRQGSPYEQYF. CDR3 DNA: TGCGCCAGCAGCACCAGACAGGGGTCCCCCTACGAGCAGTACTTC.

The rearrangement joins TRBV7-2 to TRBJ2-1, with D maybe TRBD1 (8 bases). CDR1 SGHTA and CDR2 FQGNSA come from the germline V gene. The CDR3 runs to 17 residues. Trimming took 2 bases from V and 5 from J, leaving 19 bases between them. The CDR3 DNA reads as TGTGCCAGCAGCTTATTCGGGAGGACAGGGCCCCACAATGAGCAGTTCTTC. This codes for CASSLFGRTGPHNEQFF.